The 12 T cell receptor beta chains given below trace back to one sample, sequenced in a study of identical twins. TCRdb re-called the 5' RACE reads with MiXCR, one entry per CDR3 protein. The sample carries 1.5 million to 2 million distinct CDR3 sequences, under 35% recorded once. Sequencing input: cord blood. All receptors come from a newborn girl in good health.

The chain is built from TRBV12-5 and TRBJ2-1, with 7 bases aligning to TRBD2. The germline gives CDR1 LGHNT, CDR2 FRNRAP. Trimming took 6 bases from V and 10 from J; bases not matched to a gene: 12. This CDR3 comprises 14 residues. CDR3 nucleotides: TGTGCTAGTGGCCAGGGAGGGCCTGGTACAGAGCAGTTCTTC. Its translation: CASGQGGPGTEQFF. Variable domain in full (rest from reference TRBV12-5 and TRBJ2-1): DARVTQTPRHKVTEMGQEVTMRCQPILGHNTVFWYRQTMMQGLELLAYFRNRAPLDDSGMPKDRFSAEMPDATLATLKIQPSEPRDSAVYFCASGQGGPGTEQFFGPGTRLTVL.

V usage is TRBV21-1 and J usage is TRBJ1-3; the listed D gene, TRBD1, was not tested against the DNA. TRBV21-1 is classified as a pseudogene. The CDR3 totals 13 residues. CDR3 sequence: CASSRAGGNTIYF. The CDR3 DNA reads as TGTGCCAGCTCCCGTGCAGGGGGAAACACCATATATTTT.

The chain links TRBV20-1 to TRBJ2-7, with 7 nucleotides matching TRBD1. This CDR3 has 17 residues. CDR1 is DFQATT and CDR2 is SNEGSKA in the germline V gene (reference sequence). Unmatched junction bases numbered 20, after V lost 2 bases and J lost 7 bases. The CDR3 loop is CSARSPATGSPYNEQYF. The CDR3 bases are TGCAGTGCTAGATCTCCCGCGACAGGGAGCCCCTACAATGAGCAGTACTTC.

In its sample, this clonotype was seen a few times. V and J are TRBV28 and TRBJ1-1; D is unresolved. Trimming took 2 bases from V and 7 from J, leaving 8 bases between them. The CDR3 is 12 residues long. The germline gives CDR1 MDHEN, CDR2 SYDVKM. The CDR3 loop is CASSLDNDEAFF. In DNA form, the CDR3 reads TGTGCCAGCAGTTTAGACAACGATGAAGCTTTCTTT.

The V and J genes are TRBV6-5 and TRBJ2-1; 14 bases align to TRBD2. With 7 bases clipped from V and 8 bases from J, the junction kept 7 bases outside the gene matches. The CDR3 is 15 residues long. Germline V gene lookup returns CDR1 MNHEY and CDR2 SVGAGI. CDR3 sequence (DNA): TGTGCCAGCACCGGGACTAGCGGGAGTCTCTATGAGCAGTTCTTC. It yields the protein CASTGTSGSLYEQFF.

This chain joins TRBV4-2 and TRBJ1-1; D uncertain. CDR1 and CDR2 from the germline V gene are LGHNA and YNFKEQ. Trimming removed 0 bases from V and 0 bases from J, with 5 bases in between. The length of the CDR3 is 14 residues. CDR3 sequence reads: CASSQEPVNTEAFF. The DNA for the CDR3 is TGTGCCAGCAGCCAAGAACCAGTGAACACTGAAGCTTTCTTT.

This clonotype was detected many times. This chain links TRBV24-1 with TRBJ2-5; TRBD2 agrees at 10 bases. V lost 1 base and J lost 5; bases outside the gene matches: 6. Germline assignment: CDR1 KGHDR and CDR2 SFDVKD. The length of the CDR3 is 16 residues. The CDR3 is CATSDLSGLAKETQYF. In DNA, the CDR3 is TGTGCCACCAGTGATTTATCGGGACTAGCGAAGGAGACCCAGTACTTC.

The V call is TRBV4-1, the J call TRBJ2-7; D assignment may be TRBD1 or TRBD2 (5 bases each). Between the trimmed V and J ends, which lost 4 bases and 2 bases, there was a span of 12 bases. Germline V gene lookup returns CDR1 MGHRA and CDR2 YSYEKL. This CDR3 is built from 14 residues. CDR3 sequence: CASSRPGRPYEQYF. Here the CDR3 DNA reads TGCGCCAGCAGCCGACCGGGACGACCCTACGAGCAGTACTTC.

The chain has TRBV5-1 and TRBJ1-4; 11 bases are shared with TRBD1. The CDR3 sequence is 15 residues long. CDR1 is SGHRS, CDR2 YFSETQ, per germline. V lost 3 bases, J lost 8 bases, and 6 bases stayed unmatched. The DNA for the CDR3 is TGCGCCAGCAGCTGGATGGGACAGGGGGACGAAAAACTGTTTTTT. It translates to CASSWMGQGDEKLFF.

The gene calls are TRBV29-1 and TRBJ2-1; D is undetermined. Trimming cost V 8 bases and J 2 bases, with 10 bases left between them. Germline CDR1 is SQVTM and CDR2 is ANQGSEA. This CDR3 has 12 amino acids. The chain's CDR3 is CSLRGPYNEQFF. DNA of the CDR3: TGCAGCTTACGCGGACCCTACAATGAGCAGTTCTTC.

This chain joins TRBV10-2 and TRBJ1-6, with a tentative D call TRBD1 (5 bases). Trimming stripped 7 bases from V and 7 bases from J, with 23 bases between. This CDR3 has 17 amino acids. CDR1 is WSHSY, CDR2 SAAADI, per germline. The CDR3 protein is CASIETEGLGENSPLHF. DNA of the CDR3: TGCGCCAGCATCGAGACAGAGGGACTTGGGGAGAATTCACCCCTCCACTTT.

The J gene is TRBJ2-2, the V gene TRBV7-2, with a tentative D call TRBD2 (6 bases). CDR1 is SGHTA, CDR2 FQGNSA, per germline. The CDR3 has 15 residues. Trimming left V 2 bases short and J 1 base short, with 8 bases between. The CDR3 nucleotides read TGTGCCAGCAGCTTACGGGGGAAGAACACCGGGGAGCTGTTTTTT. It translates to CASSLRGKNTGELFF. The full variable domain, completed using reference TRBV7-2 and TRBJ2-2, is GAGVSQSPSNKVTEKGKDVELRCDPISGHTALYWYRQSLGQGLEFLIYFQGNSAPDKSGLPSDRFSAERTGGSVSTLTIQRTQQEDSAVYLCASSLRGKNTGELFFGEGSRLTVL.